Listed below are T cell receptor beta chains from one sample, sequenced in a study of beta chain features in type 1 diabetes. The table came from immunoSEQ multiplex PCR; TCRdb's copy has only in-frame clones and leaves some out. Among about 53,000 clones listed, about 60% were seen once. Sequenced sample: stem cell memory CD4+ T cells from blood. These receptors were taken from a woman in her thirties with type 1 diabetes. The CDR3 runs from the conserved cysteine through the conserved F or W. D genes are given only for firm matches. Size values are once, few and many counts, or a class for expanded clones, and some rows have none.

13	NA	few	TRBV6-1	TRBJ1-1	CASSLNGDTEAFF	TGTGCCAGCAGTTTAAACGGGGACACTGAAGCTTTCTTT
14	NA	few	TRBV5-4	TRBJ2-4	CASSLGERQNIQYF	TGTGCCAGCAGCTTGGGGGAGAGGCAAAACATTCAGTACTTC
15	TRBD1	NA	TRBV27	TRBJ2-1	CASSSAGTVYNEQFF	TGTGCCAGCAGTTCTGCCGGGACAGTCTACAATGAGCAGTTCTTC
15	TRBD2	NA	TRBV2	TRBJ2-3	CAGVSGRASTDTQYF	TGTGCCGGGGTTAGCGGGAGGGCCTCGACAGATACGCAGTATTTT
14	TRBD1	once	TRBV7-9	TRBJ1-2	CASSLGDRDHGYTF	TGTGCCAGCAGCTTAGGCGACAGGGATCACGGCTACACCTTC
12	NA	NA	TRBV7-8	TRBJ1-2	CASSVDRDGYTF	TGTGCCAGCAGCGTCGACAGAGATGGCTACACCTTC
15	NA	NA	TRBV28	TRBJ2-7	CASGLERGATYEQYF	TGTGCCAGCGGCTTGGAACGGGGGGCTACATACGAGCAGTACTTC
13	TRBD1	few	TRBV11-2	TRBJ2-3	CASSNRGTDTQYF	TGTGCCAGCAGCAACAGGGGGACAGATACGCAGTATTTT
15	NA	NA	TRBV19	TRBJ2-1	CASSISLAAYNEQFF	TGTGCCAGTAGTATATCCTTAGCGGCGTACAATGAGCAGTTCTTC
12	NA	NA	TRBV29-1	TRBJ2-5	CSIRQNQETQYF	TGCAGCATAAGACAGAACCAAGAGACCCAGTACTTC
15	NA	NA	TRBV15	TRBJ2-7	CATSSLRHPSYEQYF	TGTGCCACCAGCAGCCTCAGACATCCCTCCTACGAGCAGTACTTC
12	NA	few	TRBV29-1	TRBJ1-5	CSVEEGNQPQHF	TGCAGCGTTGAGGAGGGTAATCAGCCCCAGCATTTT
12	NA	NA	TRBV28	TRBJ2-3	CASRTVTDTQYF	TGTGCCAGCAGGACAGTCACAGATACGCAGTATTTT
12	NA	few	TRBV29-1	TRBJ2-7	CSVEETSYEQYF	TGCAGCGTTGAAGAGACTTCCTACGAGCAGTACTTC
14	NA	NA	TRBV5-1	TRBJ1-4	CASSGGGSDEKLFF	TGCGCCAGCAGCGGGGGAGGGAGCGATGAAAAACTGTTTTTT
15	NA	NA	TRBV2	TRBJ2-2	CASRLAATDTGELFF	TGTGCCAGCAGGTTAGCGGCGACCGACACCGGGGAGCTGTTTTTT
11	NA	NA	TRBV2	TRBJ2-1	CASRTYNEQFF	TGTGCCAGCAGAACATACAATGAGCAGTTCTTC
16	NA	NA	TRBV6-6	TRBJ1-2	CASSYEAGRGDYGYTF	TGTGCCAGCAGTTATGAGGCCGGACGGGGGGACTATGGCTACACCTTC
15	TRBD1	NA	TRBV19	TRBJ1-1	CASSPRPGQGTEAFF	TGTGCCAGTAGCCCTAGGCCCGGACAGGGCACTGAAGCTTTCTTT
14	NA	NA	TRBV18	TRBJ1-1	CASSPIAGGGEAFF	TGTGCCAGCTCACCGATCGCAGGAGGAGGCGAAGCTTTCTTT
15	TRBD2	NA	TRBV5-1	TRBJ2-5	CASSPGLAGVETQYF	TGCGCCAGCAGCCCGGGACTAGCGGGAGTAGAGACCCAGTACTTC
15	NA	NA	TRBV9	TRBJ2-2	CASSVDGLYTGELFF	TGTGCCAGCAGCGTAGACGGACTCTACACCGGGGAGCTGTTTTTT
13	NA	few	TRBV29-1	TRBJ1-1	CSVDSGMNTEAFF	TGCAGCGTTGATAGCGGAATGAACACTGAAGCTTTCTTT
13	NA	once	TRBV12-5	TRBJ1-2	CASGLMVDYGYTF	TGTGCTAGTGGTTTGATGGTAGACTATGGCTACACCTTC
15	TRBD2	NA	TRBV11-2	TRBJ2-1	CASSLFLAGVDEQFF	TGTGCCAGCAGCTTATTTCTAGCGGGAGTTGATGAGCAGTTCTTC
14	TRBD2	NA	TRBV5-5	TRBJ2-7	CASSFTGGPYEQYF	TGTGCCAGCAGCTTTACGGGAGGGCCTTACGAGCAGTACTTC
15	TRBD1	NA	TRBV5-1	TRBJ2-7	CASSLGGGESYEQYF	TGCGCCAGCAGCTTGGGAGGGGGCGAATCCTACGAGCAGTACTTC
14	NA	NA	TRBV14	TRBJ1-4	CASSPGGAGEKLFF	TGTGCCAGCAGCCCCGGCGGCGCGGGCGAAAAACTGTTTTTT
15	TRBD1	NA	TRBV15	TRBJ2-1	CATSFDRGLYNEQFF	TGTGCCACCAGTTTCGACAGGGGGCTATACAATGAGCAGTTCTTC
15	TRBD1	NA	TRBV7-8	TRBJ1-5	CASSEWTGDNQPQHF	TGTGCCAGCAGCGAATGGACAGGGGACAATCAGCCCCAGCATTTT
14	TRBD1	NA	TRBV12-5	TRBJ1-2	CASGFGQGMDGYTF	TGTGCTAGTGGTTTCGGACAGGGGATGGATGGCTACACCTTC
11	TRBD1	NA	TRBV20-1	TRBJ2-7	CSARDRDGQYF	TGCAGTGCCCGGGACAGGGACGGGCAGTACTTC
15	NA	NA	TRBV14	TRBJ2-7	CASSHSFGIRDEQYF	TGTGCCAGCAGCCACTCCTTCGGGATTAGGGACGAGCAGTACTTC